The present entry profiles one TCR beta chain with its context. Data came from immunoSEQ multiplex PCR; TCRdb stores just in-frame clones and leaves some out. The sample lists a few hundred thousand clones, approximately 65% occurring once. This entry is derived from a study of shared clonotypes between healthy human individuals. Trimming took 0 bases from V and 3 from J; bases not matched to a gene: 7. In germline, CDR1 is SGHTA, CDR2 FQGNSA. CDR3 size: 17 residues. The genes are TRBV7-2 and TRBJ2-4; 8 bases are a match to TRBD2. Sequenced input: memory CD4+ T cells sorted from blood. Sample subset: CD45RA-negative fraction. This sequence originates from a young man in good health. The CDR3 DNA follows: TGTGCCAGCAGCTTAGCTAGCGGGATAGGGGTCAAAAACATTCAGTACTTC. Translated, it gives CASSLASGIGVKNIQYF. Full variable domain (missing parts from reference TRBV7-2 and TRBJ2-4): GAGVSQSPSNKVTEKGKDVELRCDPISGHTALYWYRQSLGQGLEFLIYFQGNSAPDKSGLPSDRFSAERTGGSVSTLTIQRTQQEDSAVYLCASSLASGIGVKNIQYFGAGTRLSVL.